This TCR beta chain was profiled in a study of blood T cell repertoires in COVID-19. TCRdb keeps only in-frame clones here, not all; method: immunoSEQ multiplex PCR. Of roughly 200,000 clones listed, about four fifths are singletons. CDR1 SQVTM and CDR2 ANQGSEA come from the germline V gene. With V trimmed by 6 bases and J by 5 bases, 4 bases remained unmatched. This CDR3 has 12 amino acids. The sequencing input was peripheral blood. This receptor was taken from a man between 65 and 85 years old with active or convalescent COVID-19. The chain couples TRBV29-1 to TRBJ2-5, with TRBD1 identical over 9 bases. CDR3 DNA: TGCAGCGTCCGACAGGGGGGGGAGACCCAGTACTTC. It yields the protein CSVRQGGETQYF.